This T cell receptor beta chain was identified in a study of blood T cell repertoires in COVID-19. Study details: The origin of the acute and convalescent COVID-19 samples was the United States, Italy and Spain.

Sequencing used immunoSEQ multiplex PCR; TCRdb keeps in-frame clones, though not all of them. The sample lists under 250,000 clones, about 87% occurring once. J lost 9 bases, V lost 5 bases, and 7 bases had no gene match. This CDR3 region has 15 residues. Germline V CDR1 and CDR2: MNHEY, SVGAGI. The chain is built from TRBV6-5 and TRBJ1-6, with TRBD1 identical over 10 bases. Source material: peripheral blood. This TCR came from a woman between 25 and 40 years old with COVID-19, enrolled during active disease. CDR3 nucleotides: TGTGCCAGCAGTATCGGGACAGGGGAGGGTTCACCCCTCCACTTT. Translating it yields CASSIGTGEGSPLHF.